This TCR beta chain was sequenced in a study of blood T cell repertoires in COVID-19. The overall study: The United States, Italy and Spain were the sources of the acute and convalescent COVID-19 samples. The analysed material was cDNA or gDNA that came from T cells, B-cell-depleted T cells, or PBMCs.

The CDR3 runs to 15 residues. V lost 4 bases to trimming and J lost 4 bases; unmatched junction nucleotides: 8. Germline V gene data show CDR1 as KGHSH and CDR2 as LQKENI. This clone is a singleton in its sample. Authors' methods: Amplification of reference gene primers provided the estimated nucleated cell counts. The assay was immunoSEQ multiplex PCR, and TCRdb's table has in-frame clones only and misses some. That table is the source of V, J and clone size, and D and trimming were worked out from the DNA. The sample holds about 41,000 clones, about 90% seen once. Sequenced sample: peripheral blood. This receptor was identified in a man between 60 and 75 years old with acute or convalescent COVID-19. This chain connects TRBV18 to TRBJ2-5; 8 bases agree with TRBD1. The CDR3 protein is CASSLTGGSAETQYF. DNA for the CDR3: TGTGCCAGCTCACTCACAGGGGGATCAGCAGAGACCCAGTACTTC.